Detailed here is one T cell receptor beta chain. Its antigen is not known. This record comes from a study of cytomegalovirus exposure and HLA in healthy donors. For the study at large: The approximately 120 validation repertoires were produced on the same platform as the roughly 670 repertoires of the first cohort. This was reported in a later analysis. Study results and caveats: Among TCR beta chains, those listed as cytomegalovirus-associated numbered fewer than 200.

TCRdb keeps only in-frame clones here, not all; method: immunoSEQ multiplex PCR. The sample includes about 79,000 clones, approximately 93% seen only once; the top ten take about 3.8%. V lost 4 bases, J lost 1 base, and 7 bases stayed unmatched. The CDR3 is 16 amino acids. Germline V gene lookup returns CDR1 MNHEY and CDR2 SVGAGI. The sequenced sample was PBMCs. The TCR originated in a young woman in good health and CMV-seronegative. The chain joins TRBV6-5 to TRBJ2-1; 7 nucleotides agree with TRBD2. CDR3 nucleotide sequence: TGTGCCAGCAGTTCTAGCCCTAGCGGATCCTACAATGAGCAGTTCTTC. This sequence encodes CASSSSPSGSYNEQFF.